The 6 T cell receptor beta chains listed next were all sequenced from one sample in a study of blood T cells in healthy people across ages. A J-beta primer mix and a sample-barcoded 5' primer were used in a second PCR of about 6 to 12 cycles. TCRdb reanalysed the 5' RACE reads using MiXCR and keeps one entry per CDR3 protein. Here the sample spans around 1,800,000 distinct CDR3 sequences, about two fifths being singletons. The source material was blood. These receptors were obtained from a human donor in good health.

The sample holds a few counts of this clonotype. The J gene is TRBJ1-1, the V gene TRBV15; D is uncertain. Germline assignment: CDR1 LNHNV and CDR2 YYDKDF (reference sequence). CDR3 length: 14 amino acids. V was pared by 1 base and J by 0 bases, with 6 bases between. CDR3 sequence: CATSRAILNTEAFF. Written as DNA, the CDR3 is TGTGCCACCAGCAGAGCGATCCTGAACACTGAAGCTTTCTTT.

This clonotype turned up a few times. V is TRBV6-2 or TRBV6-3 and J is TRBJ2-6; D gene ambiguous. The CDR3 totals 16 residues. CDR1 is MNHEY, CDR2 SVGEGT, per germline. V was cut by 3 bases and J by 2 bases, with 11 bases left in between. The DNA of the CDR3 is TGTGCCAGCAGTTATAAGTTTCGGCCTGGGGCCAACGTCCTGACTTTC. Encoded protein: CASSYKFRPGANVLTF.

The sample holds a few counts of this clonotype. The CDR3 DNA sequence: TGTGCCAGCAGTTTTCTGGAGGGGGACACTGAAGCTTTCTTT. Protein sequence: CASSFLEGDTEAFF. The rearrangement uses TRBV12-3 or TRBV12-4 and TRBJ1-1, with a tentative D call TRBD1 (6 bases). CDR3 length: 14 residues. V was cut by 3 bases and J by 3 bases, with 11 bases left in between.

The chain couples TRBV2 to TRBJ2-7; TRBD1 might be the D (7 bases). Germline CDR1 and CDR2: SNHLY and FYNNEI. Deletions cut 6 bases from V and 0 bases from J, with 18 bases between. This CDR3 is 16 amino acids long. CDR3 sequence: CASRYSAGQPSYEQYF. The CDR3 nucleotides are TGTGCCAGCAGGTACTCCGCGGGACAGCCCTCCTACGAGCAGTACTTC.

V usage is TRBV10-3 and J usage is TRBJ2-2, with D perhaps being TRBD1 or TRBD2 (5 bases each). There are 14 residues in the CDR3. Germline assignment: CDR1 ENHRY and CDR2 SYGVKD. V was pared by 6 bases and J by 4 bases, with 12 bases between. Here the CDR3 DNA reads TGTGCCATCAGATCCGGGACGGGCACCGGGGAGCTGTTTTTT. It yields the protein CAIRSGTGTGELFF.

This chain joins TRBV30 and TRBJ2-3, with D uncertain. The CDR3 contains 14 residues. Between the trimmed V and J ends, which lost 7 bases and 0 bases, there was a span of 14 bases. Germline V gene lookup returns CDR1 GTSNPN and CDR2 SVGIG (reference sequence). The CDR3, as DNA: TGTGCCTTTCAGACTTCAACTAGCACAGATACGCAGTATTTT. Translating it yields CAFQTSTSTDTQYF.